The clone carrying this TCR beta chain was detected only a few times. Antigen unknown. This sample was included in a study of identical twins. Study observations and caveats: For out-of-frame beta sequences, excess twin sharing was weaker. Part of the zero-insertion signal could reflect confounding by invariant MAIT and iNKT cells.

From the 5' RACE reads, TCRdb called clonotypes with MiXCR, one entry per CDR3 protein. Of about 430,000 distinct CDR3 sequences in the sample, approximately 17% were seen once. Germline V CDR1 and CDR2: KGHSH, LQKENI. The CDR3 loop spans 17 amino acids. Trimming took 6 bases from V and 0 from J, leaving 17 bases between them. This TCR came from a man aged 50 to 59 in good health. Source material: naive T cells sorted from blood. The chain recombines TRBV18 with TRBJ2-2; D perhaps matches TRBD1 (6 bases). CDR3 nucleotide sequence: TGTGCCAGCTCGGCGTCTCCGGGACAAGCGAACACCGGGGAGCTGTTTTTT. Amino acids: CASSASPGQANTGELFF.